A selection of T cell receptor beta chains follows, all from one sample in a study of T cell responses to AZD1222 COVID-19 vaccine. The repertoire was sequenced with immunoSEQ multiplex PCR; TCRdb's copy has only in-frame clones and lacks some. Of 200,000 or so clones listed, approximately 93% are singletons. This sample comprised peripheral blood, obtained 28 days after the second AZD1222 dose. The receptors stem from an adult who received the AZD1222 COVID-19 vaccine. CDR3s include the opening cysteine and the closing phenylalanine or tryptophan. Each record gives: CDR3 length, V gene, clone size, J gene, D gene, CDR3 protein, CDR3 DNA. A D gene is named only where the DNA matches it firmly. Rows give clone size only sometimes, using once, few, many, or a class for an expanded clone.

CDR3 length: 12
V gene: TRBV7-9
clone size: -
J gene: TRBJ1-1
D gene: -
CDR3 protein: CASNILGAEAFF
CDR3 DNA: TGTGCCAGCAACATCCTGGGGGCTGAAGCTTTCTTT

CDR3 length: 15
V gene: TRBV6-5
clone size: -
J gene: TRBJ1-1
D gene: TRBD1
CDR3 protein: CASSYYGTGNTEAFF
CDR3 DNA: TGTGCCAGCAGTTACTACGGGACAGGGAACACTGAAGCTTTCTTT

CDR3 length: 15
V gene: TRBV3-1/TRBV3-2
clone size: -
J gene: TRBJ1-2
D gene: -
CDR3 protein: CASSSRTVTVMGYTF
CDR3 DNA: TGTGCCAGCAGCTCCCGGACAGTAACAGTTATGGGCTACACCTTC

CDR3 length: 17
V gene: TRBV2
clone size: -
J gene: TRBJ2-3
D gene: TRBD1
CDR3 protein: CASSGLDRGRPTDTQYF
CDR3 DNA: TGTGCCAGCAGTGGGCTGGACAGGGGAAGACCCACAGATACGCAGTATTTT

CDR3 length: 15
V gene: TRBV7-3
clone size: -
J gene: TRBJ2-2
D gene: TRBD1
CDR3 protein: CASSDGTGNTGELFF
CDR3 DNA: TGTGCCAGCAGCGACGGGACAGGGAACACCGGGGAGCTGTTTTTT

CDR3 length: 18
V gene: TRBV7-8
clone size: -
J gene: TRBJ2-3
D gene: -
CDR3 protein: CASSLASLMRGREDTQYF
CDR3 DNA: TGTGCCAGCAGCTTAGCGTCCCTCATGAGGGGGCGGGAAGATACGCAGTATTTT

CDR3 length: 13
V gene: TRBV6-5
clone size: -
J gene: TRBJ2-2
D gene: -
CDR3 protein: CASQTSASGELFF
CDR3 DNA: TGTGCCAGCCAAACTTCAGCCTCCGGGGAGCTGTTTTTT

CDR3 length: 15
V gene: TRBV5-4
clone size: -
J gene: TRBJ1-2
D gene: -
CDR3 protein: CASSLKAGNPYGYTF
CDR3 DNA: TGTGCCAGCAGCTTGAAAGCAGGGAACCCTTATGGCTACACCTTC

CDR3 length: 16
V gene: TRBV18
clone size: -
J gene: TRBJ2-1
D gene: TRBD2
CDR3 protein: CASSTAGTSGYNEQFF
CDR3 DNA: TGTGCCAGCTCTACTGCCGGGACTAGCGGCTACAATGAGCAGTTCTTC

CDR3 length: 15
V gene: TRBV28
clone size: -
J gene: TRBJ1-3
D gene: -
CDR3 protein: CASRGASANGNTIYF
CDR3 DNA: TGTGCCAGCAGGGGGGCATCGGCGAACGGAAACACCATATATTTT

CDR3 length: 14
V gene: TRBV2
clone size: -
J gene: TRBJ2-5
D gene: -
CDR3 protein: CASSEFFGEETQYF
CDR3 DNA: TGTGCCAGCAGTGAATTTTTCGGGGAGGAGACCCAGTACTTC

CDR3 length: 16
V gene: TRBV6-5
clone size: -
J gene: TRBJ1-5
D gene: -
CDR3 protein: CASSSQPGLSNQPQHF
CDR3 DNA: TGTGCCAGCAGTTCCCAACCGGGTCTCAGCAATCAGCCCCAGCATTTT

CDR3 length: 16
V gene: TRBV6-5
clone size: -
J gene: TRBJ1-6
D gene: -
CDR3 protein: CASSYSRSSYNSPLHF
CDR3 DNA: TGTGCCAGCAGTTACTCAAGGAGCTCCTATAATTCACCCCTCCACTTT

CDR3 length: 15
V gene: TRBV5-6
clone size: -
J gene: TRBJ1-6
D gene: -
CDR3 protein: CASSTRPTDNSPLHF
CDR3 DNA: TGTGCCAGCAGCACCCGGCCTACGGATAATTCACCCCTCCACTTT

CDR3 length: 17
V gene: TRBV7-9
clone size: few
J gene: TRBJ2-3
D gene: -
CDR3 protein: CASSIKMTGTGTDTQYF
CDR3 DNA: TGTGCCAGCAGCATCAAGATGACAGGGACTGGCACAGATACGCAGTATTTT

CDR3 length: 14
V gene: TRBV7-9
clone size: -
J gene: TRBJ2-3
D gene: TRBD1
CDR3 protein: CASSSDRGPDTQYF
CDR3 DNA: TGTGCCAGCAGCTCAGACAGGGGCCCAGATACGCAGTATTTT

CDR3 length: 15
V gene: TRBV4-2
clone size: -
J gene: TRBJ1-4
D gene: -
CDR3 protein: CASSQDQRGSEKLFF
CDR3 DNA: TGTGCCAGCAGCCAAGATCAGAGAGGGAGTGAAAAACTGTTTTTT

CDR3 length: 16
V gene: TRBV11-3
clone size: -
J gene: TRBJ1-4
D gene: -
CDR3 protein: CASNIPRGGTNEKLFF
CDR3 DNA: TGTGCCAGCAACATCCCCCGGGGGGGAACTAATGAAAAACTGTTTTTT

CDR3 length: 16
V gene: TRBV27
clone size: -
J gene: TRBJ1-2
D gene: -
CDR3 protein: CASSLFGRGGQYGYTF
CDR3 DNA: TGTGCCAGCAGTTTATTCGGGCGGGGCGGACAGTATGGCTACACCTTC

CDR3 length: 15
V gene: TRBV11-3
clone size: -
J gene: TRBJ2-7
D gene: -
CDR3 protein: CASSLFPGTDYEQYF
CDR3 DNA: TGTGCCAGCAGCTTATTTCCCGGGACGGACTACGAGCAGTACTTC

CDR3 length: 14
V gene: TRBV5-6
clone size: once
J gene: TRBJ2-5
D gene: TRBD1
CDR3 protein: CASSSQGARETQYF
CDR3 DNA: TGTGCCAGCAGCTCCCAGGGGGCGCGGGAGACCCAGTACTTC

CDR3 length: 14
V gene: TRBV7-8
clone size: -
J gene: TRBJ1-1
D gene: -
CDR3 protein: CASSPNTDNTEAFF
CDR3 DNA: TGTGCCAGCAGCCCTAACACTGACAACACTGAAGCTTTCTTT

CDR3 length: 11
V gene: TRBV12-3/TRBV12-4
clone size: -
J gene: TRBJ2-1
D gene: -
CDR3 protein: CASSFSYEQFF
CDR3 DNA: TGTGCCAGCAGTTTTAGCTATGAGCAGTTCTTC

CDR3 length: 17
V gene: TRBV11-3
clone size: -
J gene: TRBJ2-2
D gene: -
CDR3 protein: CASSLDWGEANTGELFF
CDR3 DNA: TGTGCCAGCAGCTTAGATTGGGGGGAGGCGAACACCGGGGAGCTGTTTTTT

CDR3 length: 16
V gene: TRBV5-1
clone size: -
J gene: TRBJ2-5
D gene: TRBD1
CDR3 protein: CASSLKPPGGSETQYF
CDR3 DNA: TGCGCCAGCAGCTTGAAGCCACCAGGGGGCAGTGAGACCCAGTACTTC

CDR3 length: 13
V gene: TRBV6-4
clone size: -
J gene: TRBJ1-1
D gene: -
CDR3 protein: CASSTGLGTEAFF
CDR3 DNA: TGTGCCAGCAGTACGGGGTTGGGCACTGAAGCTTTCTTT

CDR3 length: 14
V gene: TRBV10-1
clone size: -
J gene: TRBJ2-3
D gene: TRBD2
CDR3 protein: CASSEGGDTDTQYF
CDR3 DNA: TGCGCCAGCAGTGAGGGGGGGGACACAGATACGCAGTATTTT

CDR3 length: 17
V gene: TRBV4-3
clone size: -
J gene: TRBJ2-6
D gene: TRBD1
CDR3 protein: CASSQVYRGPGANVLTF
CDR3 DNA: TGCGCCAGCAGCCAAGTTTACAGGGGGCCTGGGGCCAACGTCCTGACTTTC

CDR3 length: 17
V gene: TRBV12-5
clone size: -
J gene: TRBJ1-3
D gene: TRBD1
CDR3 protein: CASGSSTGALSGNTIYF
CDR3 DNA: TGTGCTAGTGGTTCCTCGACAGGGGCCCTCTCTGGAAACACCATATATTTT

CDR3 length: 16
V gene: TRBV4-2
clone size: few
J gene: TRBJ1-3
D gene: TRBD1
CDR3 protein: CASSQEGQGVGNTIYF
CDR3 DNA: TGTGCCAGCAGCCAAGAGGGACAGGGCGTGGGAAACACCATATATTTT

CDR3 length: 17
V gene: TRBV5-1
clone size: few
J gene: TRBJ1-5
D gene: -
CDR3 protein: CASSPGPGQIGNQPQHF
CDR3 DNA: TGCGCCAGCAGCCCGGGACCGGGGCAGATAGGAAATCAGCCCCAGCATTTT

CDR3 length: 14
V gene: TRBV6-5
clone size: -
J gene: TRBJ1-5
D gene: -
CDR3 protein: CASSLSGVNQPQHF
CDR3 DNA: TGTGCCAGCAGTTTGTCAGGGGTAAATCAGCCCCAGCATTTT

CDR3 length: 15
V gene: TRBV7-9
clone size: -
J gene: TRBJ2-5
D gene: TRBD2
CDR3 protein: CASSLLAGTKETQYF
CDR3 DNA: TGTGCCAGCAGCTTATTAGCCGGGACTAAAGAGACCCAGTACTTC

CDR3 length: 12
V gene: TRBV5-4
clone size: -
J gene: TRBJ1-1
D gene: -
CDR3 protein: CASSPTGLEAFF
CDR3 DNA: TGTGCCAGCAGCCCGACAGGCCTTGAAGCTTTCTTT

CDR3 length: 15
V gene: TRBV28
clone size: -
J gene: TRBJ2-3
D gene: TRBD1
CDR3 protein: CASSTRQGSTDTQYF
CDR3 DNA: TGTGCCAGCAGTACAAGACAGGGGAGCACAGATACGCAGTATTTT

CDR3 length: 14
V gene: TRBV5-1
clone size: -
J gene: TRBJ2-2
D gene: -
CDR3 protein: CASSSSGNTGELFF
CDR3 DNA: TGCGCCAGCAGCTCCTCAGGTAACACCGGGGAGCTGTTTTTT

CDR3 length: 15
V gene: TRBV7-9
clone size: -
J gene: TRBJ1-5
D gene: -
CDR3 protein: CASSGLSGSNQPQHF
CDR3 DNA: TGTGCCAGCAGCGGCCTTTCAGGGAGCAATCAGCCCCAGCATTTT

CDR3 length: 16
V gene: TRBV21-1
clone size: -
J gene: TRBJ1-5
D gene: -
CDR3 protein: CASYPSAGGSNQPQHF
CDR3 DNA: TGTGCCAGCTACCCCTCAGCTGGGGGGAGTAATCAGCCCCAGCATTTT

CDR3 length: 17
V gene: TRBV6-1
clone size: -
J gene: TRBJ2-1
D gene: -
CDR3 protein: CASSDRKTGSSYNEQFF
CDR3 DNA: TGTGCCAGCAGTGACCGTAAAACAGGGAGCTCCTACAATGAGCAGTTCTTC

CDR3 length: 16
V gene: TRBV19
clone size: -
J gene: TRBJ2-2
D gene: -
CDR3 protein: CASTPTRAAGTGELFF
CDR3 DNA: TGTGCCAGTACCCCCACACGGGCGGCGGGCACCGGGGAGCTGTTTTTT

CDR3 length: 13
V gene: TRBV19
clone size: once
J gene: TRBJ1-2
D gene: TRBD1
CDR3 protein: CASSAAQGGGYTF
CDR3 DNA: TGTGCCAGTAGCGCCGCACAGGGGGGTGGCTACACCTTC

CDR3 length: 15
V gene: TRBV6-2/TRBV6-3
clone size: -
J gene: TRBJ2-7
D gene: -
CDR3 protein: CASSYGRGLSYEQYF
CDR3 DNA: TGTGCCAGCAGTTACGGGCGGGGACTCTCCTACGAGCAGTACTTC

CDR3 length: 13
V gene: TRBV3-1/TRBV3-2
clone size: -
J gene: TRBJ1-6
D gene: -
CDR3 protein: CASSQDRNSPLHF
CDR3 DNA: TGTGCCAGCAGCCAAGATCGTAATTCACCCCTCCACTTT

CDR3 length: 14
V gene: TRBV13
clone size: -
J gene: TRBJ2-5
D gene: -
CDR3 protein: CASSLFLYQETQYF
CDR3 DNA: TGTGCCAGCAGCCTATTTTTGTACCAAGAGACCCAGTACTTC

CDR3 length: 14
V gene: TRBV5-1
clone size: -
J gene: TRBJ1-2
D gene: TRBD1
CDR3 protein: CASSARGQAAGYTF
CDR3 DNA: TGCGCCAGCAGCGCCAGAGGACAGGCCGCTGGCTACACCTTC

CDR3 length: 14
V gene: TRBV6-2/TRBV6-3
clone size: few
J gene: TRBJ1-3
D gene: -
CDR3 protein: CASSYAGDGNTIYF
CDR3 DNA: TGTGCCAGCAGTTACGCAGGAGACGGAAACACCATATATTTT

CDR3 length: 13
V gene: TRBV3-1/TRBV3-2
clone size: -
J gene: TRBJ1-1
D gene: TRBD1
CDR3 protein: CASSLRTDREAFF
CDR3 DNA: TGTGCCAGCAGCCTCCGAACCGACAGGGAGGCTTTCTTT

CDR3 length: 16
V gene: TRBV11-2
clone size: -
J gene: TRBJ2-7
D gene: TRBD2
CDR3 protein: CASSNLAGGGVGEQYF
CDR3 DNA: TGTGCCAGCAGCAACTTAGCGGGCGGGGGGGTAGGAGAGCAGTACTTC

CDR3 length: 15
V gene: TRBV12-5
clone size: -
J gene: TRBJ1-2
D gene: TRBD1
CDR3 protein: CASGSPNPSGGGYTF
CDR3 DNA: TGTGCTAGTGGTTCACCAAATCCATCAGGGGGTGGCTACACCTTC

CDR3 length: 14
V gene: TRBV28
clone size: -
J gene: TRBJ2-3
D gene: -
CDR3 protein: CASIRGGNTDTQYF
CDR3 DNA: TGTGCCAGCATTAGGGGGGGAAACACAGATACGCAGTATTTT

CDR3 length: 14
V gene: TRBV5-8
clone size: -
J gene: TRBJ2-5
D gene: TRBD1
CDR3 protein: CASSSGQGGETQYF
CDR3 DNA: TGTGCCAGCAGCTCCGGACAGGGAGGAGAGACCCAGTACTTC

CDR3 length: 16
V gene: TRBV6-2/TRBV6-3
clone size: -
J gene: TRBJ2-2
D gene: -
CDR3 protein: CASSYSSRQSTGELFF
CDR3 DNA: TGTGCCAGCAGTTACTCGAGTCGACAGTCCACCGGGGAGCTGTTTTTT

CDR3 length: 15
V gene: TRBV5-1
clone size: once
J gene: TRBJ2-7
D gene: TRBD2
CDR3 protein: CASSPRTSGGNEQYF
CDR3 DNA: TGCGCCAGCAGCCCGCGGACTAGCGGGGGGAACGAGCAGTACTTC

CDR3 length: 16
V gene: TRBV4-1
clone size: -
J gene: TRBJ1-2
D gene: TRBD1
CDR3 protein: CASSQDSTGDNYGYTF
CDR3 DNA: TGCGCCAGCAGCCAAGATAGTACAGGGGATAACTATGGCTACACCTTC